The rows below give T cell receptor beta chains drawn from one sample of a study of a mutant IDH1 vaccine in newly diagnosed glioma. The data were produced by immunoSEQ multiplex PCR, yet TCRdb's version contains in-frame clones alone and is incomplete. The sample lists roughly 44,000 clones; about 76% were seen once. Antigen specificity for these receptors is unknown. Sequencing used PBMCs, obtained from a glioma patient whose treatment included an IDH1 peptide vaccine. The receptors originated from a woman aged 40 to 50 with glioma. Some clones in this sample may be carry-over from other donors' samples. Both conserved end residues are part of each CDR3. A D gene is named only where the DNA matches it firmly. Part of the rows lack a size; the others show once, few, many or a class for expanded clones.

d_gene	j_gene	v_gene	abundance	CDR3aa	CDR3nt
TRBD2	TRBJ2-1	TRBV9	NA	CASSVGLAGDNEQFF	TGTGCCAGCAGCGTAGGACTAGCGGGAGACAATGAGCAGTTCTTC
TRBD1	TRBJ1-2	TRBV9	NA	CASSVEDRGPDGYTF	TGTGCCAGCAGCGTAGAGGACAGGGGGCCTGATGGCTACACCTTC
NA	TRBJ1-1	TRBV7-6	NA	CASSLDVALNTEAFF	TGTGCCAGCAGCTTAGACGTAGCCTTGAACACTGAAGCTTTCTTT
NA	TRBJ2-2	TRBV9	NA	CASTNTGELFF	TGTGCCAGCACCAACACCGGGGAGCTGTTTTTT
NA	TRBJ2-5	TRBV11-3	once	CASSPIRGSGTQYF	TGTGCCAGCAGCCCCATTCGGGGCTCAGGGACCCAGTACTTC
TRBD1	TRBJ1-6	TRBV7-8	NA	CASSRRDSNSPLHF	TGTGCCAGCAGCCGTCGGGACAGTAATTCACCCCTCCACTTT
NA	TRBJ2-2	TRBV9	NA	CASSVRGGTGELFF	TGTGCCAGCAGCGTTCGAGGAGGCACCGGGGAGCTGTTTTTT
NA	TRBJ2-1	TRBV7-3	NA	CASSLGNEQFF	TGTGCCAGCAGCTTGGGCAATGAGCAGTTCTTC
TRBD2	TRBJ2-3	TRBV11-2	few	CVTGPRGATDTQYF	TGTGTCACCGGACCGCGGGGGGCCACAGATACGCAGTATTTT
NA	TRBJ2-1	TRBV5-4	once	CASSLARRVLYNEQFF	TGTGCCAGCAGCTTGGCTCGAAGGGTCCTCTACAATGAGCAGTTCTTC
NA	TRBJ2-3	TRBV27	once	CASSLSMITDTQYF	TGTGCCAGCAGTTTATCTATGATCACAGATACGCAGTATTTT
NA	TRBJ2-2	TRBV5-1	NA	CASSLANTGELFF	TGCGCCAGCAGCTTAGCGAACACCGGGGAGCTGTTTTTT
NA	TRBJ1-2	TRBV5-1	NA	CASSRSDGFNYGYTF	TGCGCCAGCAGCCGCTCGGACGGATTTAACTATGGCTACACCTTC
NA	TRBJ1-1	TRBV9	few	CASSVTVENTEAFF	TGTGCCAGCAGCGTCACAGTAGAGAACACTGAAGCTTTCTTT
NA	TRBJ1-2	TRBV28	NA	CASSPLGDTGIYGYTF	TGTGCCAGCAGTCCCCTTGGTGACACAGGAATCTATGGCTACACCTTC
NA	TRBJ2-5	TRBV7-2	NA	CASSPLPGAYQETQYF	TGTGCCAGCAGCCCGCTACCGGGGGCTTACCAAGAGACCCAGTACTTC
NA	TRBJ1-1	TRBV20-1	NA	CSASHADVAFF	TGCAGTGCTAGTCACGCGGACGTGGCTTTCTTT
TRBD1	TRBJ2-7	TRBV27	NA	CASSTGTGPYEQYF	TGTGCCAGCAGTACCGGGACAGGGCCCTACGAGCAGTACTTC
NA	TRBJ2-2	TRBV18	NA	CASSTTGPNTGELFF	TGTGCCAGCTCAACGACAGGCCCGAACACCGGGGAGCTGTTTTTT
NA	TRBJ1-6	TRBV7-6	few	CASSSRGGNSPLHF	TGTGCCAGCAGCAGCAGGGGTGGGAATTCACCCCTCCACTTT
TRBD2	TRBJ2-3	TRBV7-2	NA	CASSLRGGRDTQYF	TGTGCCAGCAGCTTACGGGGGGGCAGGGATACGCAGTATTTT
NA	TRBJ1-1	TRBV28	NA	CASSLAGDTRTAFF	TGTGCCAGCAGTTTAGCCGGGGACACTCGAACGGCTTTCTTT
NA	TRBJ2-7	TRBV6-1	NA	CASSALPDEQYF	TGTGCCAGCAGTGCCCTTCCGGATGAGCAGTACTTC
NA	TRBJ1-6	TRBV7-9	few	CASSRDVSPLHF	TGTGCCAGCAGCCGGGACGTTTCACCCCTCCACTTT
NA	TRBJ2-3	TRBV4-3	NA	CASSQVLADTQYF	TGCGCCAGCAGCCAAGTTCTGGCAGATACGCAGTATTTT
TRBD1	TRBJ1-4	TRBV11-2	medium-sized	CASSFGTGINEKLFF	TGTGCCAGCAGCTTCGGGACAGGGATTAATGAAAAACTGTTTTTT
NA	TRBJ1-3	TRBV4-2	NA	CASSSTGRALVNTIYF	TGTGCCAGCAGCTCAACCGGCAGGGCCCTAGTAAACACCATATATTTT
NA	TRBJ1-1	TRBV2	NA	CASGQNTEAFF	TGTGCCAGCGGACAGAACACTGAAGCTTTCTTT
NA	TRBJ1-2	TRBV7-9	NA	CASAWMDRAYGYTF	TGTGCCAGCGCTTGGATGGATCGGGCCTATGGCTACACCTTC
NA	TRBJ2-6	TRBV19	medium-sized	CASTSRGSPNVLTF	TGTGCCAGTACCTCTCGGGGGTCCCCCAACGTCCTGACTTTC
NA	TRBJ1-1	TRBV5-5	NA	CASSLGLQANTEAFF	TGTGCCAGCAGCTTAGGGTTGCAAGCGAACACTGAAGCTTTCTTT
NA	TRBJ2-5	TRBV7-9	few	CASRHRETQYF	TGTGCCAGCAGGCACAGAGAGACCCAGTACTTC
TRBD2	TRBJ2-1	TRBV7-2	NA	CASSLDPSGINEQFF	TGTGCCAGCAGCTTAGACCCTAGCGGGATCAATGAGCAGTTCTTC
NA	TRBJ1-4	TRBV19	NA	CASSPATGTNEKLFF	TGTGCCAGTAGTCCCGCGACAGGCACGAATGAAAAACTGTTTTTT
NA	TRBJ2-7	TRBV28	NA	CASSQEPPPAEQYF	TGTGCCAGCAGTCAAGAGCCTCCCCCCGCCGAGCAGTACTTC
TRBD2	TRBJ2-7	TRBV6-4	NA	CASLSGRGFCEQYF	TGTGCCAGCCTCAGCGGGAGGGGGTTCTGCGAGCAGTACTTC
TRBD1	TRBJ1-2	TRBV7-9	NA	CASSPQGGAYDYGYTF	TGTGCCAGCAGCCCCCAGGGGGGGGCTTATGACTATGGCTACACCTTC
NA	TRBJ2-5	TRBV27	NA	CASRPSGRLQETQYF	TGTGCCAGCAGGCCATCGGGCCGCCTTCAAGAGACCCAGTACTTC
TRBD1	TRBJ2-3	TRBV7-9	NA	CASSFGTGGKVTDTQYF	TGTGCCAGCAGCTTTGGGACAGGGGGGAAGGTGACAGATACGCAGTATTTT
NA	TRBJ2-4	TRBV11-2	NA	CASSFQQAGNIQYF	TGTGCCAGCAGCTTTCAACAGGCGGGAAACATTCAGTACTTC
NA	TRBJ2-1	TRBV4-3	NA	CASSRDNEQFF	TGCGCCAGCAGCCGAGACAATGAGCAGTTCTTC
TRBD2	TRBJ2-6	TRBV7-2	NA	CASSPSMRGYSGANVLTF	TGTGCCAGCAGCCCCTCTATGCGGGGGTACTCTGGGGCCAACGTCCTGACTTTC
TRBD1	TRBJ2-3	TRBV4-3	NA	CASSQGQGFPTDTQYF	TGCGCCAGCAGCCAGGGACAGGGGTTCCCCACAGATACGCAGTATTTT
NA	TRBJ2-2	TRBV11-3	NA	CASSLGGLHRTGELFF	TGTGCCAGCAGCTTAGGGGGACTCCACCGCACCGGGGAGCTGTTTTTT
NA	TRBJ2-7	TRBV5-1	NA	CASSLDTGTYEQYF	TGCGCCAGCAGCTTGGATACGGGGACCTACGAGCAGTACTTC
NA	TRBJ1-1	TRBV11-3	NA	CASSLATNTEAFF	TGTGCCAGCAGCTTAGCTACGAACACTGAAGCTTTCTTT
TRBD1	TRBJ1-2	TRBV27	NA	CASSLTGGPAYGYTF	TGTGCCAGCAGTCTAACAGGGGGCCCTGCCTATGGCTACACCTTC
TRBD1	TRBJ2-7	TRBV15	NA	CATGPGTGFSYEQYF	TGTGCCACCGGGCCCGGGACAGGGTTTTCCTACGAGCAGTACTTC
TRBD2	TRBJ2-3	TRBV19	NA	CASSMREHRDTQYF	TGTGCCAGTAGTATGCGGGAGCATAGAGATACGCAGTATTTT